The source of this T cell receptor beta chain is a study of tissue T cells after allogeneic stem cell transplantation. Stated time point: mouse harvest day 7 after allogeneic transplant. Tail vein injection delivered 10^7 T-cell-depleted bone marrow cells and 10^6 splenic CD5+ T cells. This clone was observed a few times. No antigen is known for it. Gene names are the mouse ones. Sequencing ends 1 residue short of the CDR3 end; the germline J gene provides the rest. Measured with immunoSEQ multiplex PCR; TCRdb has only the in-frame clones, and not every one. The sample contains about 10,000 clones, roughly two fifths of which appear only once. Trimming removed 3 bases from V and 0 bases from J, with 14 bases in between. CDR3 length: 16 amino acids. Germline V lookup: CDR1 GKSSPN, CDR2 SITVG. The study's findings and limits: Anatomically similar tissues had similar TCR repertoires within each patient. In patients and mice, blood and spleen missed much of tissue repertoire.

Source material: skin. The chain joins TRBV31 to TRBJ1-4; D is perhaps TRBD1 (5 bases). The clonotype was recovered from a female BALB/c mouse given C57BL/6 T cells with graft-versus-host disease after an allogeneic hematopoietic cell transplant. The CDR3 reads CAWSPPRQISNERLFF. The sequenced CDR3 bases are TGTGCCTGGAGCCCGCCCCGACAGATTTCCAACGAAAGATTATTT.